These 32 T cell receptor beta chains came from one sample sequenced in a study of vaccination effects on CD4 cells after COVID-19. Using immunoSEQ multiplex PCR, the repertoire was profiled, and TCRdb retains in-frame clones only, with some absent. The sample records roughly 60,000 clones, roughly two thirds being singletons. No antigen has been assigned to these receptors. Antigen-specific CD4+ T cells were expanded with viral peptide pools in the ViraFEST assay before sequencing. Culturing for around eleven days preceded CD4+ T cell isolation. Absence of prior SARS-CoV-2 infection characterized the vaccine recipients, who showed negative nucleocapsid antibodies. The source material was CD4+ T cells from PBMCs cultured with SARS-CoV-2 spike peptides, sampled before COVID-19 vaccination. The receptors here all came from a human donor who received a COVID-19 vaccine.

The chain carries TRBV29-1 and TRBJ1-1, with TRBD1 as a possible D gene (5 bases). The germline V gene encodes CDR1 SQVTM and CDR2 ANQGSEA. This CDR3 is built from 16 residues. V dropped 0 bases and J dropped 4 bases, with 18 bases sitting between them. The CDR3 nucleotides read TGCAGCGTTGAAGAGGGGGGTGGAGTGAGGGGCACTGAAGCTTTCTTT. It translates to CSVEEGGGVRGTEAFF.

The genes are TRBV6-1 and TRBJ1-1, with D hard to call. Looked up from germline, CDR1 is MNHNS and CDR2 is SASEGT. This CDR3 has 12 amino acids. V lost 2 bases to trimming and J lost 2 bases, with 3 bases between them. The CDR3 protein is CASSEPNTEAFF. The CDR3 DNA follows: TGTGCCAGCAGTGAACCTAACACTGAAGCTTTCTTT.

This clone came up once. This chain connects TRBV10-3 to TRBJ2-3; 12 bases match TRBD1. Trimming removed 5 bases from V and 6 bases from J; junction bases left unmatched: 6. The CDR3 extends over 15 amino acids. The germline V gene has CDR1 ENHRY and CDR2 SYGVKD. The DNA for the CDR3 is TGTGCCATCAGTATGGGACAGGGGGCCCCCGATACGCAGTATTTT. Translated, it gives CAISMGQGAPDTQYF.

The J gene is TRBJ1-1, the V gene TRBV28, with 10 bases aligning to TRBD1. V was clipped by 4 bases and J by 12 bases; unmatched bases: 11. The CDR3 consists of 14 residues. Germline lookup yields CDR1 MDHEN and CDR2 SYDVKM. The CDR3 sequence: CASSSGTGVQLTFF. The CDR3 coding sequence is TGTGCCAGCAGTTCCGGGACAGGGGTTCAGTTGACTTTCTTT.

This clone was picked up a small number of times. The chain carries TRBV29-1 and TRBJ1-2; TRBD1 might be the D (5 bases). The CDR3 has 12 residues. Germline V lookup: CDR1 SQVTM, CDR2 ANQGSEA. The germline V and J ends were trimmed by 3 bases and 3 bases, with 8 bases remaining between them. The chain's CDR3 is CSVEGGDYGYTF. The CDR3 coding sequence is TGCAGCGTTGAGGGAGGGGACTATGGCTACACCTTC. Using reference TRBV29-1 and TRBJ1-2 for the parts outside the CDR3, the full variable domain is SAVISQKPSRDICQRGTSLTIQCQVDSQVTMMFWYRQQPGQSLTLIATANQGSEATYESGFVIDKFPISRPNLTFSTLTVSNMSPEDSSIYLCSVEGGDYGYTFGSGTRLTVV.

The rearrangement joins TRBV11-1 to TRBJ2-1; D is undetermined. The CDR3 has 12 residues. V dropped 3 bases and J dropped 9 bases, with 9 bases sitting between them. Germline CDR1 and CDR2: SGHAT and FQDESV (reference sequence). CDR3: CASSLMGIEQFF. DNA of the CDR3: TGTGCCAGCAGCTTGATGGGTATTGAGCAGTTCTTC.

This clone was recorded only once. This rearrangement joins TRBV27 to TRBJ2-7; D may match TRBD1 or TRBD2 (6 bases each). This CDR3 spans 12 amino acids. V lost 9 bases, J lost 0 bases, and 9 bases lay in between. Germline V lookup: CDR1 MNHEY, CDR2 SMNVEV (reference sequence). The CDR3 nucleotides are TGTGCCAGGGAGGGGGGCTCCTACGAGCAGTACTTC. It yields the protein CAREGGSYEQYF.

The genes are TRBV7-2 and TRBJ2-1; 8 bases map to TRBD2. Germline V CDR1 and CDR2: SGHTA, FQGNSA. The CDR3 sequence is 15 residues long. J gave up 9 bases and V 5 bases, and 12 bases lay outside the gene matches. In DNA, the CDR3 is TGTGCCAGCAGCCCTCAAAGCGGGGCGGGGGGTGAGCAGTTCTTC. Translated, it gives CASSPQSGAGGEQFF.

The rearrangement links TRBV7-9 to TRBJ1-1; D remains unclear. This CDR3 is built from 13 residues. Germline V lookup: CDR1 SEHNR, CDR2 FQNEAQ (reference sequence). V lost 5 bases and J lost 4, with 11 bases in between. CDR3 DNA: TGTGCCAGCAGCCCCACGGGCGGCACTGAAGCTTTCTTT. Translated: CASSPTGGTEAFF.

This clone was picked up one time. The chain couples TRBV5-4 to TRBJ2-1; D call uncertain. Trimming took 4 bases from V and 4 from J, leaving 15 bases between them. The CDR3 runs to 15 residues. Germline V gene lookup returns CDR1 SGHNT and CDR2 YYREEE (reference sequence). CDR3 DNA sequence: TGTGCCAGCAGCGGCGTTACGGGCACTTACAATGAGCAGTTCTTC. Its translation is CASSGVTGTYNEQFF.

The chain is built from TRBV18 and TRBJ2-7; TRBD2 might be the D (6 bases). V was cut by 3 bases and J by 4 bases, with 10 bases left in between. Germline V gene lookup returns CDR1 KGHSH and CDR2 LQKENI. This CDR3 region has 13 residues. CDR3 residues: CASSPPGEYEQYF. CDR3 DNA: TGTGCCAGCTCACCCCCGGGAGAGTACGAGCAGTACTTC. Looking up the rest from reference TRBV18 and TRBJ2-7 gives the full variable domain: NAGVMQNPRHLVRRRGQEARLRCSPMKGHSHVYWYRQLPEEGLKFMVYLQKENIIDESGMPKERFSAEFPKEGPSILRIQQVVRGDSAAYFCASSPPGEYEQYFGPGTRLTVT.

The chain uses TRBV2 and TRBJ2-4, with D tentatively TRBD1 or TRBD2 (5 bases each). Trimming cost V 2 bases and J 1 base, with 6 bases left between them. The CDR3 loop spans 14 amino acids. CDR1 SNHLY and CDR2 FYNNEI come from the germline V gene. The CDR3 coding sequence is TGTGCCAGCAGTGAATGGGGGGCCAAAAACATTCAGTACTTC. Protein: CASSEWGAKNIQYF.

Only a few counts were recorded for this clone. V is TRBV2 and J is TRBJ2-7; D is perhaps TRBD2 (7 bases). CDR1 is SNHLY and CDR2 is FYNNEI in the germline V gene. Trimming took 6 bases from V and 2 from J, leaving 26 bases between them. The CDR3 runs 18 residues. The CDR3 loop is CASSMGGADNHQPYEQYF. CDR3 bases: TGTGCCAGCAGCATGGGGGGGGCGGACAACCATCAACCCTACGAGCAGTACTTC.

The V and J genes are TRBV4-2 and TRBJ2-2; 8 nucleotides align to TRBD1. Germline V gene lookup returns CDR1 LGHNA and CDR2 YNFKEQ. This CDR3 contains 16 residues. Trimming cost V 5 bases and J 1 base; bases outside gene matches: 6. As DNA, the CDR3 is TGTGCCAGCAGCACGACAGGGGTGGGGAACACCGGGGAGCTGTTTTTT. Its translation is CASSTTGVGNTGELFF.

The chain employs TRBV3-1 (or the pseudogene TRBV3-2) and TRBJ2-1; 9 bases fit TRBD1. This CDR3 is built from 15 residues. CDR1 is LGHDT and CDR2 is YNNKEL in the germline V gene (reference sequence). With V trimmed by 6 bases and J by 4 bases, 7 bases remained unmatched. The CDR3 nucleotides read TGTGCCAGCAGGACGACAGGGGGTTTTTACAATGAGCAGTTCTTC. This codes for CASRTTGGFYNEQFF.

V is TRBV19 and J is TRBJ1-2; D remains ambiguous. The CDR3 consists of 15 residues. V was trimmed by 3 bases and J by 5 bases, leaving 16 bases between them. Germline lookup yields CDR1 LNHDA and CDR2 SQIVND (reference sequence). The DNA of the CDR3 is TGTGCCAGTAGTATCGACGGGCTCTATAGATATGGCTACACCTTC. This gives the protein CASSIDGLYRYGYTF.

The V call is TRBV6-1, the J call TRBJ1-2; tentative D call: TRBD1 (6 bases). The CDR3 consists of 13 residues. V dropped 1 base and J dropped 8 bases, with 11 bases sitting between them. CDR1 and CDR2 from the germline V gene are MNHNS and SASEGT. This CDR3 is CASSEGTEGGYTF. The CDR3, as DNA: TGTGCCAGCAGTGAAGGGACAGAGGGCGGCTACACCTTC.

The chain combines TRBV6-4 with TRBJ2-1, with TRBD2 matching 13 bases. Looked up from germline, CDR1 is MRHNA and CDR2 is SNTAGT. V gave up 7 bases and J gave up 8 bases; unmatched junction bases: 8. The CDR3 covers 15 residues. CDR3 nucleotides: TGTGCCAGCACCCTTCGGACTAGCGGGGGCTATGAGCAGTTCTTC. This sequence encodes CASTLRTSGGYEQFF.

This chain connects TRBV3-1 (or the pseudogene TRBV3-2) to TRBJ2-1; 16 nucleotides match TRBD2. The germline CDR1 and CDR2 sequences are LGHDT and YNNKEL (reference sequence). J was trimmed by 5 bases and V by 4 bases; bases with no gene match: 8. CDR3 size: 18 residues. Written as DNA, the CDR3 is TGTGCCAGCAGCCCGGGACTAGCGGGGGGGCCCGGAAACAATGAGCAGTTCTTC. This codes for CASSPGLAGGPGNNEQFF.

The V call is TRBV4-1, the J call TRBJ2-3, with TRBD2 as a possible D gene (6 bases). The CDR3 has 16 amino acids. V was clipped by 1 base and J by 0 bases, with 11 bases between them. Looked up from germline, CDR1 is MGHRA and CDR2 is YSYEKL. In DNA form, the CDR3 reads TGCGCCAGCAGCCAAGGCTTTAGCGGAAGCACAGATACGCAGTATTTT. It yields the protein CASSQGFSGSTDTQYF.

The chain uses TRBV7-9 and TRBJ1-2, with D possibly TRBD1 on 6 matching bases. The ends were cut back, 5 bases at V and 4 bases at J, with 14 bases in the middle. Germline V gene lookup returns CDR1 SEHNR and CDR2 FQNEAQ (reference sequence). The CDR3 sequence is 14 residues long. In DNA, the CDR3 is TGTGCCAGCAGCATCCAGGGGTTGGGCTATGGCTACACCTTC. Translating it yields CASSIQGLGYGYTF.

The chain employs TRBV4-3 and TRBJ2-5, with 12 bases that match TRBD2. After removal of 4 bases from V and 4 bases from J, the junction contained 10 bases not matched to a gene. Germline V gives CDR1 LGHNA, CDR2 YSLEER. The CDR3 sequence is 17 residues long. CDR3: CASSPNLAGGRGETQYF. The CDR3 nucleotides are TGCGCCAGCAGCCCCAATCTAGCGGGGGGGCGGGGAGAGACCCAGTACTTC.

V usage is TRBV6-6 and J usage is TRBJ2-1, with D perhaps TRBD1 (7 bases). Trimming stripped 7 bases from V and 6 bases from J, with 10 bases between. The CDR3 contains 12 residues. From germline, CDR1 is MNHNY and CDR2 SVGAGI (reference sequence). In nucleotides, the CDR3 is TGTGCCAGCAATCAGGGGGGCAATGAGCAGTTCTTC. Translating gives CASNQGGNEQFF.

V usage is TRBV5-1 and J usage is TRBJ2-3; 8 bases align to TRBD2. The V segment lost 4 bases and the J segment 1 base; nucleotides outside the gene matches: 2. This CDR3 region has 14 residues. Germline CDR1 SGHRS, CDR2 YFSETQ. The CDR3 reads CASSQTSGTDTQYF. The CDR3 nucleotides are TGCGCCAGCAGCCAGACTAGCGGCACAGATACGCAGTATTTT.

The chain links TRBV5-1 to TRBJ2-3, with TRBD1 identical over 7 bases. The germline V gene encodes CDR1 SGHRS and CDR2 YFSETQ. This CDR3 is built from 14 residues. Losses at the gene ends were 3 bases for V and 2 bases for J; bases not matched to a gene: 3. The DNA of the CDR3 is TGCGCCAGCAGCTGGGACAGAAACACAGATACGCAGTATTTT. This translates into CASSWDRNTDTQYF.

This clone has just a few counts. The V and J genes are TRBV7-2 and TRBJ1-2; 8 bases match TRBD1. Per germline, CDR1 SGHTA and CDR2 FQGNSA. CDR3 length: 14 residues. The junction had 2 bases not matched to a gene; V was cut back by 3 bases and J by 2 bases. The CDR3 nucleotides are TGTGCCAGCAGCTTGGACAGGGAGAACTATGGCTACACCTTC. Protein sequence: CASSLDRENYGYTF.

The V call is TRBV4-1, the J call TRBJ1-5; weak D call: TRBD1 (6 bases). Looked up from germline, CDR1 is MGHRA and CDR2 is YSYEKL. V gave up 1 base and J gave up 7 bases, with 8 bases separating them. This CDR3 is 13 amino acids long. This CDR3 reads CASSQVQGQPQHF. The DNA for the CDR3 is TGCGCCAGCAGCCAAGTACAGGGACAGCCCCAGCATTTT.

This sequence joins TRBV7-9 and TRBJ2-7, with no clear D. Trimming removed 2 bases at V and 5 bases at J, with 10 bases between. The CDR3 length is 13 residues. CDR1 is SEHNR, CDR2 FQNEAQ, per germline (reference sequence). CDR3 coding DNA: TGTGCCAGCAGCTTAATGCTTGCCCACGAGCAGTACTTC. Translating gives CASSLMLAHEQYF.

The chain links TRBV5-1 to TRBJ2-1; D may correspond to TRBD1 or TRBD2 (5 bases each). The CDR3 has 12 amino acids. Germline V gene data show CDR1 as SGHRS and CDR2 as YFSETQ. Trimming took off 4 bases at V and 15 bases at J, with 17 bases between the two ends. CDR3 in DNA: TGCGCCAGCAGCCTAGGCCGGGGCGGTTGGTTCTTC. Protein product: CASSLGRGGWFF. Full variable domain (outside the CDR3, taken from reference TRBV5-1 and TRBJ2-1): KAGVTQTPRYLIKTRGQQVTLSCSPISGHRSVSWYQQTPGQGLQFLFEYFSETQRNKGNFPGRFSGRQFSNSRSEMNVSTLELGDSALYLCASSLGRGGWFFGPGTRLTVL.

The rearrangement links TRBV6-5 to TRBJ2-7; TRBD1 aligns across 7 bases. This CDR3 is 16 amino acids long. V gave up 2 bases and J gave up 4 bases; unmatched junction bases: 11. The germline CDR1 and CDR2 sequences are MNHEY and SVGAGI. CDR3 sequence reads: CASSYAPGQPVYEQYF. The CDR3 region has the DNA TGTGCCAGCAGTTACGCCCCGGGACAGCCAGTTTACGAGCAGTACTTC.

V is TRBV6-2 or TRBV6-3 and J is TRBJ2-1; D might be TRBD2 (7 bases). The V gene's germline CDR1 is MNHEY and CDR2 SVGEGT. The CDR3 loop spans 12 amino acids. With 6 bases removed from V and 15 bases from J, the gap between germline ends came to 18 bases. DNA for the CDR3: TGTGCCAGCAGCCTATCCGGGGGGCCCTTGTTCTTC. This encodes CASSLSGGPLFF.

The chain recombines TRBV6-1 with TRBJ2-3, with no clear D. CDR3 size: 15 residues. CDR1 is MNHNS and CDR2 is SASEGT in the germline V gene. Trimming left V 3 bases short and J 0 bases short, with 10 bases between. CDR3 nucleotide sequence: TGTGCCAGCAGTGACCTTAGGTCTAGCACAGATACGCAGTATTTT. Translation: CASSDLRSSTDTQYF.